This TCR beta chain appears in the sequencing data of a study of T-cell memory formation after mild COVID-19. This CDR3 contains 13 residues. V was trimmed by 5 bases and J by 13 bases, leaving 18 bases between them. The germline gives CDR1 MNHEY, CDR2 SVGAGI. From the 5' RACE reads, TCRdb called clonotypes with MiXCR, one entry per CDR3 protein. The sample comprises about 400,000 distinct CDR3 sequences, 23% of which are singletons, and around 13% rests with the top ten. This TCR was sampled from an adult woman who had mild COVID-19 (a few samples of this study predate the infection). Cell type and time point are not known. The chain uses TRBV6-5 and TRBJ2-4, with a tentative D call TRBD2 (5 bases). The sequenced sample was PBMCs or a T cell subset sorted from them (not recorded which). The chain's CDR3 is CASSPGGLAAQYF. In nucleotides, the CDR3 is TGTGCCAGCAGTCCCGGCGGACTTGCCGCACAGTACTTC.